The entry below gives a single T cell receptor (beta chain) sequence along with its context. These data belong to a study of regulatory T cells in long-lasting Graves disease. CDR3 regions were amplified by Arm-PCR using iRepertoire HTBI primers to build TCR beta libraries. TCRdb analysed the multiplex PCR reads with MiXCR anew, one entry per CDR3 protein. The data show 350,000 to 450,000 distinct CDR3 sequences, about 11% seen once. Specified time point: newly diagnosed GD, antithyroid drugs for less than 3 months. From RNA extracted from PBMCs, the TCR library was made. Patients met American Thyroid Association criteria for Graves' disease. The data also belong to a second study, concerning T cells in Graves' hyperthyroidism and ophthalmopathy. That report notes: No progression to ophthalmopathy during 18 months of follow-up defined stable disease.

The sequencing used peripheral blood mononuclear cells (PBMCs), collected at new diagnosis, from a patient treated with antithyroid drugs. The sequence came from a woman aged 18-29 years with Graves disease.

The CDR3: CSARGPSGGPRKTQYF. In DNA form, the CDR3 reads TGCAGTGCTAGAGGTCCTAGCGGGGGCCCCCGGAAGACCCAGTACTTC. V gene TRBV20-1 combines with J gene TRBJ2-5; 10 nucleotides agree with TRBD2. The CDR3 has 16 amino acids. Germline V gene data show CDR1 as DFQATT and CDR2 as SNEGSKA (reference sequence). V was pared by 1 base and J by 6 bases, with 11 bases of the junction left unmatched.